Shown below are 18 T cell receptor beta chains from a single sample sequenced in a study of blood T cell repertoires in COVID-19. Using immunoSEQ multiplex PCR, the repertoire was profiled, and TCRdb retains in-frame clones only, with some absent. The repertoire includes about 190,000 clones, roughly nine tenths of them detected once, and roughly 21% sits in the top ten. The specimen sequenced was peripheral blood. These receptors all come from a man in his 60s with active or convalescent COVID-19.

The gene calls are TRBV3-1 (or the pseudogene TRBV3-2) and TRBJ2-7; 8 bases match TRBD1. There are 16 residues in the CDR3. V gave up 1 base and J gave up 3 bases; unmatched junction bases: 8. Germline V gene lookup returns CDR1 LGHDT and CDR2 YNNKEL (reference sequence). CDR3 nucleotide sequence: TGTGCCAGCAGCCAAGGCCCTCCAGGGGGCCTCTACGAGCAGTACTTC. Protein sequence: CASSQGPPGGLYEQYF.

The V gene is TRBV5-1, the J gene TRBJ2-3; D ambiguous. Between the trimmed V and J ends, which lost 0 bases and 5 bases, there was a span of 10 bases. Germline V gene lookup returns CDR1 SGHRS and CDR2 YFSETQ. The CDR3 contains 14 residues. The CDR3 spells CASSLDHSRDTQYF. The CDR3 DNA follows: TGCGCCAGCAGCTTGGACCATTCGAGAGATACGCAGTATTTT.

This sequence joins TRBV15 and TRBJ1-1; unclear D gene. V was trimmed by 0 bases and J by 3 bases, leaving 11 bases between them. CDR1 and CDR2 (germline): LNHNV, YYDKDF (reference sequence). The CDR3 is made up of 15 amino acids. The CDR3 spells CATSRDSRGDTEAFF. The DNA of the CDR3 is TGTGCCACCAGCAGAGATTCTCGGGGTGACACTGAAGCTTTCTTT.

The genes are TRBV2 and TRBJ1-5, with TRBD1 matching over 9 bases. V lost 3 bases to trimming and J lost 5 bases; unmatched junction nucleotides: 5. This CDR3 is 15 amino acids long. The germline V gene encodes CDR1 SNHLY and CDR2 FYNNEI. The CDR3 nucleotides read TGTGCCAGCAGTGACGACAGGGGGTATTATCAGCCCCAGCATTTT. Translated: CASSDDRGYYQPQHF. Filled out from reference TRBV2 and TRBJ1-5, the complete variable domain reads EPEVTQTPSHQVTQMGQEVILRCVPISNHLYFYWYRQILGQKVEFLVSFYNNEISEKSEIFDDQFSVERPDGSNFTLKIRSTKLEDSAMYFCASSDDRGYYQPQHFGDGTRLSIL.

V gene TRBV5-1 combines with J gene TRBJ2-7, with TRBD1 matching over 8 bases. From germline, CDR1 is SGHRS and CDR2 YFSETQ. Losses at the gene ends were 2 bases for V and 0 bases for J; bases not matched to a gene: 4. This CDR3 is built from 15 residues. The chain's CDR3 is CASSFTGGSSYEQYF. CDR3 DNA sequence: TGCGCCAGCAGCTTCACAGGGGGGAGCTCCTACGAGCAGTACTTC. The complete variable domain, with remaining parts taken from reference TRBV5-1 and TRBJ2-7, reads KAGVTQTPRYLIKTRGQQVTLSCSPISGHRSVSWYQQTPGQGLQFLFEYFSETQRNKGNFPGRFSGRQFSNSRSEMNVSTLELGDSALYLCASSFTGGSSYEQYFGPGTRLTVT.

This rearrangement joins TRBV5-1 to TRBJ2-3; 10 bases align to TRBD1. This CDR3 has 15 amino acids. CDR1 and CDR2 (germline): SGHRS, YFSETQ. Germline trimming cut 0 bases from V and 4 bases from J; bases unmatched to any gene: 2. CDR3 region: CASSLGQGASDTQYF. CDR3 coding DNA: TGCGCCAGCAGCTTGGGACAGGGGGCCTCAGATACGCAGTATTTT.

The CDR3 coding sequence is TGTGCCAGCACCGTGGACAGGGCATCCTACAATGAGCAGTTCTTC. It is translated as CASTVDRASYNEQFF. The chain joins TRBV2 to TRBJ2-1; 8 bases are a match to TRBD1. Trimming at V came to 7 bases and at J to 1 base, leaving 6 bases not matched to a gene. The length of the CDR3 is 15 residues. Germline V lookup: CDR1 SNHLY, CDR2 FYNNEI.

The chain employs TRBV5-4 and TRBJ2-5; unclear D gene. The CDR3 is 15 residues long. Trimming took off 4 bases at V and 1 base at J, with 14 bases between the two ends. CDR1 and CDR2 (germline): SGHNT, YYREEE (reference sequence). Here the CDR3 DNA reads TGTGCCAGCAGCCGGAGAGGCGGTAGCCAAGAGACCCAGTACTTC. As protein: CASSRRGGSQETQYF.

The chain links TRBV11-1 to TRBJ1-3; no definite D call. This CDR3 has 15 amino acids. Trimming stripped 5 bases from V and 4 bases from J, with 15 bases between. Per germline, CDR1 SGHAT and CDR2 FQDESV (reference sequence). The CDR3 DNA reads TGTGCCAGCAGCGCTGTTGGTGGGCCCGGAAACACCATATATTTT. It encodes CASSAVGGPGNTIYF.

CDR3 amino acids: CATSRGTAHQETQYF. The CDR3 DNA reads as TGTGCCACCAGCAGGGGGACAGCTCACCAAGAGACCCAGTACTTC. The V and J genes are TRBV15 and TRBJ2-5; 7 bases match TRBD1. The CDR3 is 15 residues long. CDR1 is LNHNV and CDR2 is YYDKDF in the germline V gene (reference sequence). The V gene end was trimmed by 3 bases and the J gene end by 0 bases; junction bases not matched to a gene: 4.

This clone was counted a few times. The V call is TRBV6-6, the J call TRBJ1-5, with 10 bases identical to TRBD1. The V gene end was trimmed by 5 bases and the J gene end by 3 bases; junction bases not matched to a gene: 22. The CDR3 has 21 residues. Germline assignment: CDR1 MNHNY and CDR2 SVGAGI (reference sequence). The CDR3 is CASSPGQGRGGGSINNQPQHF. The CDR3 nucleotides are TGTGCCAGCAGTCCGGGACAGGGGAGAGGAGGAGGGAGTATTAACAATCAGCCCCAGCATTTT.

This clone came up a few times. The rearrangement links TRBV15 to TRBJ1-1; possible D gene TRBD1, 5 bases. The CDR3 contains 15 residues. Germline V gives CDR1 LNHNV, CDR2 YYDKDF (reference sequence). The germline V and J ends were trimmed by 4 bases and 3 bases, with 15 bases remaining between them. For the CDR3, the DNA is TGTGCCACCAGCATACGCCTTCGCAGGGACACTGAAGCTTTCTTT. This codes for CATSIRLRRDTEAFF.

The V and J genes are TRBV20-1 and TRBJ2-1; D might be TRBD2 (5 bases). The CDR3 is 15 residues long. V lost 3 bases to trimming and J lost 0 bases, with 12 bases between them. The germline V gene encodes CDR1 DFQATT and CDR2 SNEGSKA (reference sequence). CDR3 nucleotides: TGCAGTGCTAGTGCCGGGAAGAGCTCCTACAATGAGCAGTTCTTC. Its protein is CSASAGKSSYNEQFF.

This chain uses TRBV5-4 with TRBJ1-2; the match to TRBD1 covers 8 bases. This CDR3 region has 14 residues. The ends lost 0 bases at V and 4 bases at J; junction bases unmatched: 2. CDR1 SGHNT and CDR2 YYREEE come from the germline V gene (reference sequence). This CDR3 is CASSLEQGGYGYTF. Here the CDR3 DNA reads TGTGCCAGCAGCTTGGAACAGGGGGGCTATGGCTACACCTTC.

This chain connects TRBV18 to TRBJ2-2; 9 nucleotides agree with TRBD1. The germline V gene has CDR1 KGHSH and CDR2 LQKENI. V shed 4 bases, J shed 1 base, and the junction held 4 bases outside the gene matches. The CDR3 has 16 residues. The CDR3 sequence is CASSLQGALNTGELFF. CDR3 bases: TGTGCCAGCTCACTACAGGGGGCCCTGAACACCGGGGAGCTGTTTTTT.

The chain employs TRBV5-5 and TRBJ1-5; perhaps TRBD1 as D (6 bases). The CDR3 runs to 16 residues. V shed 2 bases and J shed 0 bases, with 12 bases lying between them. Germline CDR1 is SGHKS and CDR2 is YYEKEE (reference sequence). The chain's CDR3 is CASSFRQVNSNQPQHF. The CDR3 coding sequence is TGTGCCAGCAGCTTTAGACAGGTTAATAGCAATCAGCCCCAGCATTTT.

The chain links TRBV3-1 (or the pseudogene TRBV3-2) to TRBJ2-7, with D tentatively TRBD1 (5 bases). V lost 3 bases and J 3 bases, leaving 12 bases between the germline ends. CDR3 size: 14 residues. CDR1 LGHDT and CDR2 YNNKEL come from the germline V gene (reference sequence). The CDR3 nucleotides are TGTGCCAGCAGCCAGTTCCCAGACAGCTACGAGCAGTACTTC. Translating it yields CASSQFPDSYEQYF.

V usage is TRBV9 and J usage is TRBJ2-3, with 7 nucleotides matching TRBD1. Germline lookup yields CDR1 SGDLS and CDR2 YYNGEE. The CDR3 sequence is 16 residues long. V was pared by 0 bases and J by 5 bases, with 9 bases of the junction left unmatched. The CDR3 reads CASSVAGRGNGDTQYF. Here the CDR3 DNA reads TGTGCCAGCAGCGTAGCCGGCAGGGGGAATGGAGATACGCAGTATTTT.